The 20 T cell receptor beta chains below all came from one sample that was sequenced in a study of blood T cell repertoires in COVID-19. TCRdb keeps only in-frame clones here, not all; method: immunoSEQ multiplex PCR. Of about 490,000 clones in the sample, 70% to 90% were seen once. The sequenced sample consisted of peripheral blood. The receptor source for this set is a human donor in a cohort sampled during active COVID-19.

This clone was seen a single time. Here the CDR3 reads CASSLALEGTAGYTF. DNA of the CDR3: TGTGCCAGCAGCTTGGCCCTTGAGGGGACAGCTGGCTACACCTTC. This rearrangement joins TRBV5-4 to TRBJ1-2; 7 positions agree with TRBD1. The CDR3 runs 15 residues. Losses at the gene ends were 0 bases for V and 7 bases for J; bases not matched to a gene: 9. Germline lookup yields CDR1 SGHNT and CDR2 YYREEE (reference sequence).

The CDR3 DNA sequence: TGTGCCATCAGTGAGTCGGCGGCTACTGGGTTCTTC. Protein: CAISESAATGFF. This chain uses TRBV10-3 with TRBJ2-1; D remains ambiguous. CDR3 length: 12 residues. Trimming stripped 0 bases from V and 15 bases from J, with 12 bases between. Germline assignment: CDR1 ENHRY and CDR2 SYGVKD.

The CDR3, as DNA: TGTGCCAGCAGCCGCGGGACAGCCAGCAATCAGCCCCAGCATTTT. It is translated as CASSRGTASNQPQHF. V usage is TRBV28 and J usage is TRBJ1-5, with TRBD1 identical over 7 bases. With 6 bases clipped from V and 1 base from J, the junction kept 6 bases outside the gene matches. Germline V gene lookup returns CDR1 MDHEN and CDR2 SYDVKM. This CDR3 has 15 amino acids.

The chain joins TRBV30 to TRBJ1-2; 11 nucleotides match TRBD1. With V trimmed by 2 bases and J by 2 bases, 19 bases remained unmatched. This CDR3 spans 20 amino acids. The germline V gene encodes CDR1 GTSNPN and CDR2 SVGIG (reference sequence). The CDR3 region is CAWSWTGGFGDPSRNYGYTF. DNA for the CDR3: TGTGCCTGGAGTTGGACAGGGGGCTTTGGAGATCCGAGCCGAAACTATGGCTACACCTTC.

V is TRBV11-3 and J is TRBJ2-2, with 13 nucleotides matching TRBD2. Trimming cost V 5 bases and J 5 bases; bases outside gene matches: 5. This CDR3 spans 16 amino acids. In germline, CDR1 is SGHNT, CDR2 YENEEA. The CDR3 coding sequence is TGTGCCAGCAGCCGGACTAGCGGGAGAGGGACCGGGGAGCTGTTTTTT. Its protein is CASSRTSGRGTGELFF.

This rearrangement joins TRBV28 to TRBJ1-2, with D perhaps TRBD1 (6 bases). Germline V gene sequence: CDR1 MDHEN, CDR2 SYDVKM. The CDR3 covers 13 residues. The ends were cut back, 2 bases at V and 4 bases at J, with 8 bases in the middle. CDR3 loop: CASSLGQSYGYTF. The CDR3 region has the DNA TGTGCCAGCAGTTTAGGACAGTCCTATGGCTACACCTTC.

The chain joins TRBV4-2 to TRBJ2-4; 7 positions agree with TRBD2. The V gene's germline CDR1 is LGHNA and CDR2 YNFKEQ. This CDR3 is built from 17 residues. J lost 1 base, V lost 0 bases, and 6 bases had no gene match. CDR3 sequence: CASSQDGTKTAKNIQYF. In DNA, the CDR3 is TGTGCCAGCAGCCAAGATGGGACTAAGACCGCCAAAAACATTCAGTACTTC.

The J gene is TRBJ2-2, the V gene TRBV5-5, with a weak D call TRBD1 (5 bases). CDR1 is SGHKS, CDR2 YYEKEE, per germline (reference sequence). The V gene lost 3 bases and the J gene lost 6 bases, with 15 bases spanning the gap. This CDR3 contains 15 residues. The CDR3 coding sequence is TGTGCCAGCAGCTGGGGCCCCGCGGAAGCCGGGGAGCTGTTTTTT. Protein: CASSWGPAEAGELFF.

In its sample, this clone was seen once. The chain combines TRBV5-1 with TRBJ2-7; D perhaps matches TRBD1 (5 bases). This CDR3 region has 12 residues. CDR1 and CDR2 from the germline V gene are SGHRS and YFSETQ. V lost 5 bases and J lost 2, with 8 bases in between. The CDR3: CASREGAYEQYF. The CDR3 coding sequence is TGCGCCAGCAGGGAAGGGGCCTACGAGCAGTACTTC.

DNA for the CDR3: TGTGCCAGCAGCTTGCAGGGGGGCTCCTACGAGCAGTACTTC. Its translation is CASSLQGGSYEQYF. The chain uses TRBV5-4 and TRBJ2-7; D is perhaps TRBD1 (7 bases). The CDR3 has 14 residues. V shed 1 base and J shed 0 bases, with 8 bases lying between them. Germline CDR1 and CDR2: SGHNT and YYREEE (reference sequence).

This chain joins TRBV14 and TRBJ2-5; maybe TRBD2 (6 bases). The CDR3 contains 16 residues. Trimming pared 1 base from V and 1 base from J, leaving 13 bases between. Germline V gene sequence: CDR1 SGHDN, CDR2 FVKESK. CDR3 protein: CASSQVISGLQETQYF. The CDR3 bases are TGTGCCAGCAGCCAAGTGATTAGCGGCCTCCAAGAGACCCAGTACTTC.

J is TRBJ1-4 and V is TRBV5-6; D is ambiguous. The CDR3 runs 13 residues. Germline lookup yields CDR1 SGHDT and CDR2 YYEEEE. V lost 4 bases and J lost 5, with 9 bases in between. In DNA, the CDR3 is TGTGCCAGCAGCAAAGCGAGGAATGAAAAACTGTTTTTT. The encoded protein is CASSKARNEKLFF.

This chain connects TRBV13 to TRBJ1-3; the D gene is possibly TRBD1 (6 bases). Germline CDR1 PRHDT, CDR2 FYEKMQ (reference sequence). CDR3 length equals 15 residues. V lost 4 bases and J lost 2, with 12 bases in between. The CDR3 DNA reads TGTGCCAGCAGCTCTAACAGGGATGCTGGAAACACCATATATTTT. This codes for CASSSNRDAGNTIYF.

The rearrangement links TRBV27 to TRBJ2-5; D unresolved. The CDR3 is 13 amino acids. V lost 6 bases and J 4 bases, leaving 12 bases between the germline ends. Germline CDR1 is MNHEY and CDR2 is SMNVEV (reference sequence). The CDR3 protein is CASSRIGLETQYF. Written as DNA, the CDR3 is TGTGCCAGCAGCCGTATCGGGTTAGAGACCCAGTACTTC.

V is TRBV6-2 or TRBV6-3 and J is TRBJ2-1, with D perhaps matching TRBD2 (5 bases). With 6 bases removed from V and 10 bases from J, the gap between germline ends came to 13 bases. The CDR3 loop spans 12 amino acids. The germline V gene encodes CDR1 MNHEY and CDR2 SVGEGT. The CDR3 spells CASRPQDFEQFF. CDR3 coding DNA: TGTGCCAGCAGACCTCAGGACTTCGAGCAGTTCTTC.

The chain employs TRBV7-2 and TRBJ2-7; TRBD2 agrees at 10 bases. The junction had 9 bases not matched to a gene; V was cut back by 5 bases and J by 5 bases. Germline V CDR1 and CDR2: SGHTA, FQGNSA. This CDR3 is built from 15 residues. CDR3 sequence (DNA): TGTGCCAGCAGCGACAGAGCGGGAGGGCCGAACGAGCAGTACTTC. This gives the protein CASSDRAGGPNEQYF.

V usage is TRBV18 and J usage is TRBJ1-5; D not certain. The CDR3 length is 13 residues. Germline V lookup: CDR1 KGHSH, CDR2 LQKENI. The V and J ends lost 5 bases and 5 bases respectively, with 10 bases between them. The CDR3 DNA reads as TGTGCCAGCTCAAGGGAGAGGGATCAGCCCCAGCATTTT. Protein product: CASSRERDQPQHF.

Worth noting for this clone: The sample holds other DNA sequences that translate to the same CDR3. The chain links TRBV9 to TRBJ2-7; TRBD2 matches at 8 bases. This CDR3 has 15 residues. Germline V gives CDR1 SGDLS, CDR2 YYNGEE. With 0 bases clipped from V and 3 bases from J, the junction kept 5 bases outside the gene matches. CDR3 residues: CASSVAPSGSYEQYF. CDR3 coding DNA: TGTGCCAGCAGCGTAGCCCCAAGCGGGAGCTACGAGCAGTACTTC.

The V gene is TRBV6-5, the J gene TRBJ1-1, with 7 nucleotides matching TRBD1. This CDR3 spans 14 amino acids. The germline CDR1 and CDR2 sequences are MNHEY and SVGAGI. The V segment lost 5 bases and the J segment 5 bases; nucleotides outside the gene matches: 8. The CDR3 loop reads CASSQPGGRTEAFF. As DNA, the CDR3 is TGTGCCAGCAGTCAACCAGGGGGTAGGACTGAAGCTTTCTTT.

This chain connects TRBV6-4 to TRBJ1-1, with no clear D. This CDR3 spans 13 amino acids. V lost 4 bases and J 1 base, leaving 7 bases between the germline ends. CDR1 and CDR2 (germline): MRHNA, SNTAGT. CDR3 in amino acids: CASSVERNTEAFF. CDR3 DNA sequence: TGTGCCAGCAGTGTTGAGAGGAACACTGAAGCTTTCTTT.